Listed below are T cell receptor beta chains from one sample, sequenced in a study of shared clonotypes between healthy human individuals. Sequencing used immunoSEQ multiplex PCR; TCRdb keeps in-frame clones, though not all of them. The data contain 600,000 to 750,000 clones, less than 95% of them seen just once; the ten biggest clones take up around a third. The sample comprised memory CD8+ T cells from PBMCs. The receptor set was obtained from a man between 18 and 29 years old in good health. Some clones in this sample may be carry-over from other donors' samples. CDR3s include the opening cysteine and the closing phenylalanine or tryptophan. A D gene is named only where the DNA matches it firmly. Size tells how often a clone was seen (once, few, many) or the class of an expanded clone, and some rows leave it out.

J,D,size,length,V,CDR3,DNA
TRBJ2-3,NA,NA,15,TRBV11-2,CASSQFESSTDTQYF,TGTGCCAGCAGCCAGTTCGAGAGCAGCACAGATACGCAGTATTTT
TRBJ2-2,NA,NA,14,TRBV13,CASSFPGNLEELFF,TGTGCCAGCAGCTTTCCGGGGAACTTGGAAGAGCTGTTTTTT
TRBJ2-5,NA,NA,14,TRBV9,CASSVGRTQETQYF,TGTGCCAGCAGCGTGGGACGGACACAAGAGACCCAGTACTTC
TRBJ1-1,NA,NA,14,TRBV19,CASSIRTLNTEAFF,TGTGCCAGTAGTATCCGGACATTGAACACTGAAGCTTTCTTT
TRBJ2-3,TRBD2,NA,17,TRBV7-3,CASSSGLAGSSTDTQYF,TGTGCCAGCAGCTCGGGACTAGCGGGCTCGAGCACAGATACGCAGTATTTT
TRBJ2-7,TRBD2,NA,15,TRBV28,CASSLLAGGLYEQYF,TGTGCCAGCAGTTTACTAGCGGGAGGGCTTTACGAGCAGTACTTC
TRBJ1-5,TRBD1,NA,15,TRBV27,CASSFSQGVGQPQHF,TGTGCCAGCAGTTTCTCACAGGGGGTTGGTCAGCCCCAGCATTTT
TRBJ2-7,NA,once,14,TRBV5-4,CASSPQLGAYEQYF,TGTGCCAGCAGCCCACAATTGGGGGCGTACGAGCAGTACTTC
TRBJ1-1,NA,once,12,TRBV18,CASSPSNTEAFF,TGTGCCAGCTCACCTTCAAACACTGAAGCTTTCTTT
TRBJ2-1,TRBD1,NA,17,TRBV7-6,CASSPTGESSSYNEQFF,TGTGCCAGCAGCCCAACAGGGGAATCGAGCTCCTACAATGAGCAGTTCTTC
TRBJ2-7,NA,once,16,TRBV13,CASAEGAGSLPYEQYF,TGTGCCAGCGCGGAAGGGGCCGGGTCCCTACCCTACGAGCAGTACTTC
TRBJ2-7,NA,NA,15,TRBV28,CASSSDSSKSYEQYF,TGTGCCAGCAGCTCTGACAGCAGCAAATCCTACGAGCAGTACTTC
TRBJ2-1,NA,NA,16,TRBV7-2,CASSLYSWGANHEQFF,TGTGCCAGCAGCTTATATAGTTGGGGAGCGAACCATGAGCAGTTCTTC
TRBJ2-7,NA,NA,13,TRBV6-5,CASSYSGSYEQYF,TGTGCCAGCAGTTACTCGGGATCCTACGAGCAGTACTTC
TRBJ2-1,NA,NA,14,TRBV4-3,CASSPLGVYNEQFF,TGCGCCAGCAGCCCCCTGGGGGTCTACAATGAGCAGTTCTTC
TRBJ1-2,NA,NA,12,TRBV25-1,CASSHGNYGYTF,TGTGCCAGCAGTCACGGTAACTATGGCTACACCTTC
TRBJ2-7,NA,NA,13,TRBV27,CASSLSASYEQYF,TGTGCCAGCAGTTTATCAGCGTCTTACGAGCAGTACTTC
TRBJ2-3,TRBD2,NA,15,TRBV5-1,CASSLVIAGTDTQYF,TGCGCCAGCAGCTTGGTAATAGCGGGGACAGATACGCAGTATTTT
TRBJ2-5,NA,NA,16,TRBV11-2,CASSLDRRQLSETQYF,TGTGCCAGCAGCTTAGATCGGAGACAACTATCAGAGACCCAGTACTTC
TRBJ2-7,TRBD2,NA,17,TRBV27,CASSSRAGSGANYEQYF,TGTGCCAGCAGTTCAAGAGCAGGAAGCGGGGCCAACTACGAGCAGTACTTC
TRBJ2-2,TRBD1,NA,14,TRBV19,CASYDRGLTGELFF,TGTGCCAGTTATGACAGGGGGTTAACCGGGGAGCTGTTTTTT
TRBJ2-2,NA,NA,18,TRBV13,CASSYSEGGEPNTGELFF,TGTGCCAGCAGCTACTCCGAAGGAGGTGAACCGAACACCGGGGAGCTGTTTTTT
TRBJ2-7,TRBD2,NA,16,TRBV28,CASTWGGREGRYEQYF,TGTGCCAGCACGTGGGGGGGCCGGGAGGGCCGTTACGAGCAGTACTTC
TRBJ2-1,NA,once,14,TRBV7-6,CASSLNLGGNEQFF,TGTGCCAGCAGCTTAAACCTAGGCGGCAATGAGCAGTTCTTC
TRBJ2-3,NA,NA,13,TRBV27,CASSLAGPEGEYF,TGTGCCAGCAGTTTAGCAGGGCCAGAGGGGGAGTATTTT
TRBJ1-2,NA,NA,12,TRBV29-1,CSVAGGDYGYTF,TGCAGCGTAGCAGGTGGGGACTATGGCTACACCTTC
TRBJ1-1,NA,NA,15,TRBV4-3,CASSQVRGSVTEAFF,TGCGCCAGCAGCCAAGTTCGGGGGTCAGTCACTGAAGCTTTCTTT
TRBJ2-7,NA,NA,13,TRBV27,CASSAGRSYEQYF,TGTGCCAGCAGTGCGGGACGTTCCTACGAGCAGTACTTC
TRBJ2-3,NA,once,14,TRBV7-9,CASSLLISTDTQYF,TGTGCCAGCAGCTTACTGATCAGCACAGATACGCAGTATTTT
TRBJ2-5,TRBD2,once,16,TRBV29-1,CSVEGGREAHQETQYF,TGCAGCGTTGAAGGCGGGCGGGAGGCCCACCAAGAGACCCAGTACTTC
TRBJ1-5,TRBD1,NA,16,TRBV28,CAGGDRGLRSNQPQHF,TGTGCCGGGGGTGACAGGGGCTTACGAAGCAATCAGCCCCAGCATTTT
TRBJ2-7,TRBD2,NA,19,TRBV2,CASMYLHSGMRDSSYEQYF,TGTGCCAGCATGTACTTGCATAGCGGGATGAGGGATAGCTCCTACGAGCAGTACTTC
TRBJ1-5,NA,NA,16,TRBV11-2,CASSLGVVRGPEPQHF,TGTGCCAGCAGCTTAGGGGTTGTAAGGGGTCCGGAGCCCCAGCATTTT
TRBJ2-5,NA,NA,14,TRBV9,CASSVGGPVETQYF,TGTGCCAGCAGCGTAGGAGGGCCGGTAGAGACCCAGTACTTC
TRBJ2-1,NA,NA,11,TRBV9,CASSSPGEQFF,TGTGCCAGCAGCTCCCCCGGTGAGCAGTTCTTC
TRBJ2-7,TRBD1,once,19,TRBV27,CASSLMGQETSRANYEQYF,TGTGCCAGCAGTTTAATGGGACAGGAGACGAGCCGAGCCAACTACGAGCAGTACTTC
TRBJ1-2,TRBD1,NA,16,TRBV7-9,CASSTSPGTVVYGYTF,TGTGCCAGCAGCACATCCCCTGGGACAGTAGTCTATGGCTACACCTTC
TRBJ1-1,NA,few,15,TRBV7-3,CASSLIRRENTEAFF,TGTGCCAGCAGCTTAATTCGTCGCGAGAACACTGAAGCTTTCTTT
TRBJ2-5,TRBD1,few,15,TRBV4-1,CASSYRTGAQETQYF,TGTGCCAGCAGCTACAGGACAGGGGCTCAAGAGACCCAGTACTTC
TRBJ2-7,TRBD2,NA,15,TRBV15,CATSRGGLVGYEQYF,TGTGCCACCAGCAGGGGTGGACTAGTCGGCTACGAGCAGTACTTC
TRBJ2-7,TRBD2,NA,14,TRBV9,CASSGTSGPYEQYF,TGTGCCAGCAGCGGGACTAGCGGCCCCTACGAGCAGTACTTC
TRBJ1-1,NA,NA,15,TRBV5-5,CASSLVRVSYTEAFF,TGTGCCAGCAGCTTGGTACGGGTTTCGTACACTGAAGCTTTCTTT
TRBJ2-2,NA,NA,14,TRBV10-3,CAISTGLGTGELFF,TGTGCCATCAGCACAGGGTTGGGCACCGGGGAGCTGTTTTTT
TRBJ2-1,TRBD2,NA,16,TRBV2,CASSDRGTRVYNEQFF,TGTGCCAGCAGTGATCGGGGGACTAGAGTTTACAATGAGCAGTTCTTC
TRBJ2-1,NA,NA,15,TRBV27,CASSPTLGSYNEQFF,TGTGCCAGCAGCCCGACCTTGGGCTCCTACAATGAGCAGTTCTTC
TRBJ1-2,NA,NA,13,TRBV29-1,CSVERQKNYGYTF,TGCAGCGTTGAACGGCAGAAGAACTATGGCTACACCTTC
TRBJ2-1,NA,NA,16,TRBV5-1,CASSLAGVNSYNEQFF,TGCGCCAGCAGCTTGGCGGGGGTGAACTCCTACAATGAGCAGTTCTTC
TRBJ1-3,NA,NA,16,TRBV9,CASEKGRGNAGNTIYF,TGTGCCAGCGAAAAAGGCAGGGGCAATGCGGGAAACACCATATATTTT
TRBJ2-3,NA,NA,17,TRBV6-1,CASSVESSSRLADTQYF,TGTGCCAGCAGTGTCGAATCGTCCTCGAGGTTGGCAGATACGCAGTATTTT
TRBJ2-1,TRBD1,once,15,TRBV27,CASSFPGQGNNEQFF,TGTGCCAGCAGTTTCCCCGGACAGGGCAACAATGAGCAGTTCTTC
TRBJ1-5,NA,NA,16,TRBV19,CASRDPRVDSNQPQHF,TGTGCCAGTAGAGACCCCAGGGTTGACAGCAATCAGCCCCAGCATTTT
TRBJ1-5,NA,few,16,TRBV28,CASSLNPVLSNQPQHF,TGTGCCAGCAGTTTAAACCCAGTCTTAAGCAATCAGCCCCAGCATTTT
TRBJ1-2,NA,NA,14,TRBV10-3,CAIKPALSNYGYTF,TGTGCCATCAAACCGGCTTTGTCTAACTATGGCTACACCTTC
TRBJ2-2,TRBD2,NA,16,TRBV7-7,CASSQGLAGYTGELFF,TGTGCCAGCAGCCAGGGACTAGCGGGTTACACCGGGGAGCTGTTTTTT
TRBJ2-5,TRBD2,NA,17,TRBV18,CASSPPVLAGVQETQYF,TGTGCCAGCTCACCGCCCGTCCTAGCGGGAGTCCAAGAGACCCAGTACTTC